The entry below describes one T cell receptor (beta chain). Its cognate antigen is unknown. These data originate in a study of cytomegalovirus exposure and HLA in healthy donors. Study-wide background: Early released data had about 85 million unique TCRs, all coming from HLA-typed donors. General observations from the study: In presence/absence analyses, roughly uniform sequencing depth across donors was assumed.

Germline CDR1 is LNHDA and CDR2 is SQIVND (reference sequence). This CDR3 spans 14 amino acids. V lost 6 bases, J lost 1 base, and 2 bases stayed unmatched. It was with 60 Vbeta and 13 Jbeta primers that the PCR ran. TCRdb's table, derived via immunoSEQ multiplex PCR, lists solely in-frame clones and lacks some. The sample has 95,000 to 150,000 clones; around 69% are singletons. The sequence derives from a middle-aged woman in good health and CMV-seropositive. Sample: PBMCs. This chain uses TRBV19 with TRBJ1-2, with 10 bases identical to TRBD1. This chain's CDR3 is CASRRDRGNYGYTF. The CDR3 DNA sequence: TGTGCCAGTAGAAGGGACAGGGGTAACTATGGCTACACCTTC.